The rows below give T cell receptor beta chains drawn from one sample of a study of CD4+ T cells in melanoma. TCRdb keeps only in-frame clones here, not all; method: immunoSEQ multiplex PCR. This sample carries about 4,900 clones, about 70% of them seen once, and the ten largest clones take roughly 29%. The source material was cells from a culture (not recorded whether cultured in vitro). Receptors originate from a human donor with melanoma. Both conserved end residues are part of each CDR3. Each record gives: CDR3 protein, V gene.

CASSLEETQYF TRBV28
CASSPQGGVETQYF TRBV6-4
CASSNTGGEGSPGYTF TRBV4-2
CAWGRRQGEAEAFF TRBV30
CASKSGWDRSYNEQFF TRBV30
CASSRSGGGGTGELFF TRBV7-9
CASSPPHSGGRQETQYF TRBV7-9
CASSPRSGQSNQPQHF TRBV7-8
CASSLGARAGSRQPQHF TRBV7-8
CASRISGLRTEAFF TRBV19
CASSLRRWGGNNEQFF TRBV7-2
CASSLTQYNEKLFF TRBV28
CASRFLQGAGQPQHF TRBV6-5
CASSLESEKLFF TRBV7-2
CASSLMGGETQYF TRBV27
CASSQGVWGNTEAFF TRBV4-1